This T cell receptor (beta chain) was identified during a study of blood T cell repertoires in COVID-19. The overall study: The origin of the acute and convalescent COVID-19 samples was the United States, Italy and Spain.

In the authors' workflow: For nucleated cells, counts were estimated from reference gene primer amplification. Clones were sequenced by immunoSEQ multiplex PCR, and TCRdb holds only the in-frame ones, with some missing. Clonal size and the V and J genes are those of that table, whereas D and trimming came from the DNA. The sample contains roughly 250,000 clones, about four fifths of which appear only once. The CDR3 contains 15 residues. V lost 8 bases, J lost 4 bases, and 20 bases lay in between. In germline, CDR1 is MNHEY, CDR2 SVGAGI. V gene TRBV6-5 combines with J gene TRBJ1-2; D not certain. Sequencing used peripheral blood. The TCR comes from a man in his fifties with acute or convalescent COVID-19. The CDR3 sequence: CASATFKRGIYGYTF. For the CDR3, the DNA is TGTGCCAGCGCTACCTTTAAGCGGGGAATCTATGGCTACACCTTC.